The rows below give T cell receptor beta chains drawn from one sample of a study of cytomegalovirus exposure and HLA in healthy donors. The protocol was immunoSEQ multiplex PCR, while the TCRdb copy is restricted to in-frame clones and leaves out a portion. The table has about 130,000 clones, approximately 81% seen once. The material sequenced was PBMCs. The receptors here all came from a male donor in good health and CMV-seronegative. Both conserved end residues are part of each CDR3. The order of the fields is clone size, D gene, J gene, V gene, CDR3 protein, CDR3 DNA. D genes are given only for firm matches. Clone size is stated in some rows and not others, as once, few, many or a class when expanded.

- | - | TRBJ2-7 | TRBV11-1 | CASSLAGQRREYF | TGTGCCAGCAGCTTAGCAGGGCAGAGGCGGGAGTACTTC
- | TRBD1 | TRBJ2-2 | TRBV29-1 | CSVGDSYTGELFF | TGCAGCGTTGGGGACAGTTACACCGGGGAGCTGTTTTTT
- | - | TRBJ1-5 | TRBV30 | CAWSPPNQPQHF | TGTGCCTGGAGTCCCCCTAATCAGCCCCAGCATTTT
few | - | TRBJ2-7 | TRBV28 | CASRIDSSYEQYF | TGTGCCAGCAGAATAGACAGCTCCTACGAGCAGTACTTC
- | - | TRBJ1-1 | TRBV27 | CASSFPGAEAFF | TGTGCCAGCAGTTTTCCAGGCGCTGAAGCTTTCTTT
- | - | TRBJ1-2 | TRBV7-2 | CASSLAGQMNYGYTF | TGTGCCAGCAGCTTAGCAGGACAGATGAACTATGGCTACACCTTC
- | TRBD2 | TRBJ2-2 | TRBV9 | CASSVGWEGPTGELFF | TGTGCCAGCAGCGTAGGGTGGGAGGGCCCAACCGGGGAGCTGTTTTTT
- | TRBD2 | TRBJ2-7 | TRBV6-5 | CASRAGLDHEQYF | TGTGCCAGCAGGGCCGGACTAGACCACGAGCAGTACTTC
- | TRBD1 | TRBJ1-6 | TRBV7-2 | CASSGVGQGNSPLHF | TGTGCCAGCAGCGGGGTGGGACAGGGCAATTCACCCCTCCACTTT
- | - | TRBJ2-7 | TRBV6-1 | CAVGFGGHGEQYF | TGTGCCGTCGGGTTTGGAGGGCACGGCGAGCAGTACTTC
- | TRBD1 | TRBJ2-7 | TRBV19 | CASSIQPGGVYEQYF | TGTGCCAGTAGTATCCAACCAGGGGGTGTCTACGAGCAGTACTTC
- | TRBD1 | TRBJ1-4 | TRBV9 | CASSVGQGGREKLFF | TGTGCCAGCAGCGTCGGACAGGGAGGGCGAGAAAAACTGTTTTTT
- | TRBD1 | TRBJ1-5 | TRBV19 | CASSFRTGYSNQPQHF | TGTGCCAGTAGTTTCCGGACAGGCTATAGCAATCAGCCCCAGCATTTT
- | TRBD1 | TRBJ2-7 | TRBV27 | CASSTDRGPYEQYF | TGTGCCAGCAGTACGGACAGGGGGCCCTACGAGCAGTACTTC
- | TRBD1 | TRBJ1-1 | TRBV10-3 | CAISDRDRPNTEAFF | TGTGCCATCAGTGACCGGGACAGGCCGAACACTGAAGCTTTCTTT
once | - | TRBJ2-6 | TRBV7-2 | CASSLWRNSGANVLTF | TGTGCCAGCAGCTTATGGCGGAACTCTGGGGCCAACGTCCTGACTTTC